This entry concerns a single T cell receptor beta chain. This table comes from immunoSEQ multiplex PCR, and its TCRdb copy is limited to in-frame clones, with some not included. The data contain fewer than 90,000 clones, approximately 86% of them seen just once; the ten biggest clones take up around 5.4%. This sample is drawn from a study of cytotoxic CD8 clonotypes in ibrutinib-treated CLL. CDR3 size: 16 residues. This receptor was obtained from a human donor with chronic lymphocytic leukemia. Material: PBMCs, obtained before ibrutinib treatment. The chain carries TRBV7-5 and TRBJ2-7; no check of the table's D call, TRBD1, against the DNA was made. TRBV7-5 is an annotated pseudogene. The CDR3 nucleotides read TGTGTCAGAAGCTTTAGGAGGGGGCGCGCCTCCTACGAGCAGTACTTC. Its protein product is CVRSFRRGRASYEQYF.